This T cell receptor (beta chain) was observed in a study of Ad26.COV2.S vaccination and SARS-CoV-2 variants. Data came from immunoSEQ multiplex PCR; TCRdb stores just in-frame clones and leaves some out. The sample has just over 350,000 clones; approximately 90% are singletons. This clone was seen only once. Germline CDR1 SGDLS, CDR2 YYNGEE. There are 18 residues in the CDR3. V lost 3 bases to trimming and J lost 8 bases, with 26 bases between them. The origin of this receptor is a human donor who had recovered from COVID-19. The sequences come from peripheral blood, collected after recovery from COVID-19. This rearrangement joins TRBV9 to TRBJ1-4, with D perhaps matching TRBD1 (5 bases). The CDR3 sequence: CASSARDGFQLRGEKLFF. Written as DNA, the CDR3 is TGTGCCAGCAGCGCGCGGGACGGCTTTCAATTAAGAGGCGAAAAACTGTTTTTT. Full variable domain (missing parts from reference TRBV9 and TRBJ1-4): DSGVTQTPKHLITATGQRVTLRCSPRSGDLSVYWYQQSLDQGLQFLIQYYNGEERAKGNILERFSAQQFPDLHSELNLSSLELGDSALYFCASSARDGFQLRGEKLFFGSGTQLSVL.